This T cell receptor (beta chain) emerged from a study of regulatory T cells in long-lasting Graves disease. Time point given: newly diagnosed GD, antithyroid drugs for less than 3 months. RNA from PBMCs was the source of the TCR library. Arm-PCR of CDR3 regions with iRepertoire HTBI primers generated TCR beta libraries. TCRdb fed the multiplex PCR reads into MiXCR, producing one record per CDR3 protein. The table lists about 470,000 distinct CDR3 sequences, about 15% of them singletons. This clonotype was counted many times. The germline CDR1 and CDR2 sequences are MNHEY and SVGAGI. The CDR3 is made up of 16 amino acids. With 2 bases clipped from V and 3 bases from J, the junction kept 8 bases outside the gene matches. These same data were also listed under a study on T cells in Graves' hyperthyroidism and ophthalmopathy.

The TCR originated in a woman aged 25 to 39 with Graves disease. Sequencing was performed on peripheral blood mononuclear cells (PBMCs), taken at new diagnosis, from a patient treated with antithyroid drugs. The rearrangement joins TRBV6-5 to TRBJ2-7, with 9 bases aligning to TRBD2. The CDR3 reads CASSYGLRTSVYEQYF. In nucleotides, the CDR3 is TGTGCCAGCAGTTACGGGCTTCGGACTAGCGTCTACGAGCAGTACTTC.